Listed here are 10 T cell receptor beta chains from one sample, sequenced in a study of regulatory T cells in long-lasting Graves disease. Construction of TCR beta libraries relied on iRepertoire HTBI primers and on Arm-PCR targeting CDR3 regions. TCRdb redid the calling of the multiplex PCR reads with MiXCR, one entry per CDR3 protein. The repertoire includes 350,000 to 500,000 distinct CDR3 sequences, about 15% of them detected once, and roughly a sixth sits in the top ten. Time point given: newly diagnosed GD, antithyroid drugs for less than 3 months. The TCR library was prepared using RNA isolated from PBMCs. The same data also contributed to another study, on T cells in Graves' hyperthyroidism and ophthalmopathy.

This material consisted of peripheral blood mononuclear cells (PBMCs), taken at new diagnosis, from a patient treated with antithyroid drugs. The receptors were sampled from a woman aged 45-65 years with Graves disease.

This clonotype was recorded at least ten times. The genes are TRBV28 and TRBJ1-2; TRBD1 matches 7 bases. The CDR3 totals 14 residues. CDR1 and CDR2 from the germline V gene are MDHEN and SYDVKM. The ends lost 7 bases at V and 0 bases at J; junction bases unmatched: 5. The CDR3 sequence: CASTRQGANYGYTF. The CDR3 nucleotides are TGTGCCAGCACCCGACAGGGAGCTAACTATGGCTACACCTTC.

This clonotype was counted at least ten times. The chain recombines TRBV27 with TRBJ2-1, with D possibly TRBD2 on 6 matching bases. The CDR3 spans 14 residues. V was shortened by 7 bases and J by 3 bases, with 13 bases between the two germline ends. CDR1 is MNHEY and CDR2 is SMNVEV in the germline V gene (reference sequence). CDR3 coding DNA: TGTGCCAGCATCCGGGGGACCGGCTACAATGAGCAGTTCTTC. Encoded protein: CASIRGTGYNEQFF.

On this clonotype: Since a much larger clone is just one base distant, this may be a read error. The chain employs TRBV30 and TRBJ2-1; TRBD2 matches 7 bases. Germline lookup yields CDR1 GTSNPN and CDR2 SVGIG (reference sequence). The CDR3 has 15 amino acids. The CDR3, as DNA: TGTGCCGGTAGGGTGGCGGCGGGAGTCTACAATGAGCAGTTGTTC. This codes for CAGRVAAGVYNEQLF. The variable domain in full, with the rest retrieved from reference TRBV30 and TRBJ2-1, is SQTIHQWPATLVQPVGSPLSLECTVEGTSNPNLYWYRQAAGRGLQLLFYSVGIGQISSEVPQNLSASRPQDRQFILSSKKLLLSDSGFYLCAGRVAAGVYNEQLFGPGTRLTVL.

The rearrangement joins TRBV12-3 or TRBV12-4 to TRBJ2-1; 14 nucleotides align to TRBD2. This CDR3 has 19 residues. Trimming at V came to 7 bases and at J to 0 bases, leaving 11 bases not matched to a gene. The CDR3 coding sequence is TGTGCCAGCACCTCCCCGGGACTAGCGGGAGTCAGCTCCTACAATGAGCAGTTCTTC. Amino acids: CASTSPGLAGVSSYNEQFF.

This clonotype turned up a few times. The CDR3 nucleotides are TGCAGCGTAGCCTTCCAGGGGGCAGAGACTGAAGCTTTCTTT. It specifies CSVAFQGAETEAFF. The rearrangement joins TRBV29-1 to TRBJ1-1, with 8 positions matching TRBD1. Germline V gives CDR1 SQVTM, CDR2 ANQGSEA. V trimming: 6 bases; J trimming: 5 bases; junction bases outside the gene matches: 11. The CDR3 is 14 residues long.

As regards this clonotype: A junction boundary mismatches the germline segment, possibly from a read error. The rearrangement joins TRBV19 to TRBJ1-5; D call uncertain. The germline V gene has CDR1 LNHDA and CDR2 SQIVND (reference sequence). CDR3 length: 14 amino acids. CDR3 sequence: CASSMITSDQPQHF. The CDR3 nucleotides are TGTGCCAGTAGTATGATAACTAGCGATCAGCCCCAGCATTTT.

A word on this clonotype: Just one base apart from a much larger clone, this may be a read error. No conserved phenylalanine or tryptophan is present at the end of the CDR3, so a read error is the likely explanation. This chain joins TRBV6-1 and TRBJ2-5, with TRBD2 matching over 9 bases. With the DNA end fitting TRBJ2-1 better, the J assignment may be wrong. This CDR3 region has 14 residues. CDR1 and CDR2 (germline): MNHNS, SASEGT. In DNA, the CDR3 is TGTGCCACCCTACGGCTAGCGGGAAACAATGAGCAGTTCCTC. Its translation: CATLRLAGNNEQFL.

DNA of the CDR3: TGTGCCAGCAGTTTCGCCGGGACTAGCGGTTACGAGCAGTACTTC. It is translated as CASSFAGTSGYEQYF. The gene calls are TRBV28 and TRBJ2-7; 11 bases are shared with TRBD2. This CDR3 has 15 residues. The junction had 5 bases not matched to a gene; V was cut back by 3 bases and J by 4 bases. Germline CDR1 and CDR2: MDHEN and SYDVKM.

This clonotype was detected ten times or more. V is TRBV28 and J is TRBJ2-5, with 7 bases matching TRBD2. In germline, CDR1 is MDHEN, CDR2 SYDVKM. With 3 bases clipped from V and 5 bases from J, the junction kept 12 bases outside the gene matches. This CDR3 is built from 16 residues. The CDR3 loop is CASSFRERDASETQYF. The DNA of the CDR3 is TGTGCCAGCAGTTTTCGTGAGCGGGATGCTAGCGAGACCCAGTACTTC.

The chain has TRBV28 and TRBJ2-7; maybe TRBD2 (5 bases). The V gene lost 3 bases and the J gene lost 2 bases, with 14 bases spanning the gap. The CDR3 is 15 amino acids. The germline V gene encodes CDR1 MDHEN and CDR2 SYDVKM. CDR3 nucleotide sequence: TGTGCCAGCAGTTTGCGAGGGCCAGGTCCCTACGAGCAGTACTTC. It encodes CASSLRGPGPYEQYF.